This T cell receptor beta chain was identified during a study of T cell clones after liver transplantation. Study background: Liver transplant recipients had immunosuppression withdrawal attempted within 2 years. Post-transplant blood was tracked for graft-donor-reactive T cell clones identified in a pre-transplant mixed lymphocyte reaction. At least one year of complete immunosuppression withdrawal without enzymes over twice normal defined tolerance.

Study-wide results and caveats: Graft donor-reactive T cells possibly entered the graft instead of undergoing deletion.

Generated by immunoSEQ multiplex PCR, the TCRdb table keeps only in-frame clones and is missing some. The table has about 45,000 clones, about 86% seen once. In its sample, this clone was seen once. Its antigen is unidentified. The CDR3 has 14 residues. Germline-derived CDR1 and CDR2 are LNHDA and SQIVND (reference sequence). Trimming removed 3 bases at V and 0 bases at J, with 8 bases between. The material sequenced was CD4+ T cells from blood, taken 24 months after liver transplant. The sequence was obtained from a human patient who received a liver transplant. Some of the T cells may derive from the graft donor. V usage is TRBV19 and J usage is TRBJ1-2; unclear D gene. The CDR3 protein is CASSISGTNYGYTF. DNA of the CDR3: TGTGCCAGTAGTATCTCAGGAACTAACTATGGCTACACCTTC.